These 18 T cell receptor beta chains originate from one sample sequenced in a study of T cells in Graves' hyperthyroidism and ophthalmopathy. RNA transcripts gave rise to amplified TCR beta CDR3 regions. HTBI primers were the set used in a first-round RT-PCR of the TCR CDR3. TCRdb reanalysed the multiplex PCR reads using MiXCR and keeps one entry per CDR3 protein. In the table there are 330,000 or so distinct CDR3 sequences, approximately 18% of which are singletons. Input material: blood. All receptors derive from a man aged 45 to 65 with Graves' ophthalmopathy.

The sample holds one count of this clonotype. The V gene is TRBV7-8, the J gene TRBJ2-3; 11 bases map to TRBD2. Trimming removed 0 bases from V and 5 bases from J; junction bases left unmatched: 7. This CDR3 has 17 residues. The germline V gene encodes CDR1 SGHVS and CDR2 FQNEAQ. CDR3 nucleotide sequence: TGTGCCAGCAGCTTAGCACACACTAGCGGGAGATTAGATACGCAGTATTTT. It translates to CASSLAHTSGRLDTQYF.

V usage is TRBV5-1 and J usage is TRBJ2-3, with D perhaps matching TRBD2 (5 bases). The CDR3 loop spans 14 amino acids. The germline V gene has CDR1 SGHRS and CDR2 YFSETQ. V was cut by 1 base and J by 6 bases, with 12 bases left in between. DNA of the CDR3: TGCGCCAGCAGCTTGTGGGCTAGCTGGGATACGCAGTATTTT. This translates into CASSLWASWDTQYF.

The chain joins TRBV28 to TRBJ1-5; D is perhaps TRBD1 (5 bases). The CDR3 has 15 residues. The V gene's germline CDR1 is MDHEN and CDR2 SYDVKM. Trimming stripped 2 bases from V and 7 bases from J, with 15 bases between. The CDR3 here is CASSLRGTVAQPQHF. DNA for the CDR3: TGTGCCAGCAGTTTAAGGGGCACCGTAGCCCAGCCCCAGCATTTT.

The chain has TRBV28 and TRBJ2-3; D may be TRBD2 (6 bases). The CDR3 totals 15 residues. V gave up 2 bases and J gave up 1 base, with 10 bases separating them. From germline, CDR1 is MDHEN and CDR2 SYDVKM. This CDR3 reads CASSLLGSGTDTQYF. CDR3 bases: TGTGCCAGCAGTTTACTCGGGAGTGGCACAGATACGCAGTATTTT.

This clonotype was detected ten times or more. This CDR3 reads CSARIGTSGRASETQYF. The CDR3, as DNA: TGCAGTGCTAGAATTGGGACTAGCGGGAGAGCTTCAGAGACCCAGTACTTC. This chain links TRBV20-1 with TRBJ2-5, with 14 bases identical to TRBD2. The V and J ends lost 2 bases and 4 bases, in that order; junction bases with no gene match: 9. Per germline, CDR1 DFQATT and CDR2 SNEGSKA (reference sequence). This CDR3 comprises 17 residues.

The table lists this clonotype with a few counts. The genes are TRBV20-1 and TRBJ2-5, with 9 bases aligning to TRBD1. Germline values: CDR1 DFQATT, CDR2 SNEGSKA (reference sequence). The CDR3 has 15 amino acids. V was pared by 1 base and J by 5 bases, with 8 bases of the junction left unmatched. DNA of the CDR3: TGCAGTGCTAGAGTACGGGGGACAGGGACGGAGACCCAGTACTTC. It is translated as CSARVRGTGTETQYF.

The V gene is TRBV6-1, the J gene TRBJ1-3, with D perhaps matching TRBD1 (5 bases). Germline CDR1 and CDR2: MNHNS and SASEGT. Trimming took off 3 bases at V and 5 bases at J, with 11 bases between the two ends. The CDR3 loop spans 14 amino acids. The CDR3 bases are TGTGCCAGCAGTGACTTCTCGGACAGAAACACCATATATTTT. As protein: CASSDFSDRNTIYF.

This clonotype occurred a few times. The chain combines TRBV6-2 or TRBV6-3 with TRBJ2-1; 7 bases are a match to TRBD1. The germline CDR1 and CDR2 sequences are MNHEY and SVGEGT. V gave up 9 bases and J gave up 8 bases; unmatched junction bases: 10. The CDR3 loop spans 13 amino acids. The CDR3 here is CASRQGKSDEQFF. In nucleotides, the CDR3 is TGTGCCAGTCGACAGGGAAAAAGCGATGAGCAGTTCTTC.

This clonotype was detected only a few times. The chain links TRBV5-1 to TRBJ2-5; tentative D call: TRBD1 (5 bases). The CDR3 length is 16 residues. Germline V gives CDR1 SGHRS, CDR2 YFSETQ. Trimming shortened V by 7 bases and J by 3 bases, and 22 bases separated the two germline ends. The CDR3 reads CASGRAATPPEETQYF. In DNA form, the CDR3 reads TGCGCCAGCGGCAGGGCAGCCACCCCCCCCGAAGAGACCCAGTACTTC. The full variable domain, completed using reference TRBV5-1 and TRBJ2-5, is KAGVTQTPRYLIKTRGQQVTLSCSPISGHRSVSWYQQTPGQGLQFLFEYFSETQRNKGNFPGRFSGRQFSNSRSEMNVSTLELGDSALYLCASGRAATPPEETQYFGPGTRLLVL.

This chain links TRBV15 with TRBJ2-1, with 7 bases aligning to TRBD2. Germline CDR1 and CDR2: LNHNV and YYDKDF (reference sequence). The CDR3 has 15 amino acids. V trimming: 5 bases; J trimming: 12 bases; junction bases outside the gene matches: 16. The CDR3 nucleotides read TGTGCCACCAGCGCCAGGACTAGGGAGGCATCTGGGCAGTTCTTC. It specifies CATSARTREASGQFF.

This clonotype showed up just once. The chain joins TRBV9 to TRBJ1-3; D call uncertain. Germline V gene data show CDR1 as SGDLS and CDR2 as YYNGEE. The CDR3 contains 15 residues. The V end was cut by 2 bases, the J end by 2 bases, with 11 bases between. The CDR3 loop is CASSVKGDAGNTIYF. The CDR3 bases are TGTGCCAGCAGCGTCAAGGGAGACGCTGGAAACACCATATATTTT.

The chain is built from TRBV6-5 and TRBJ2-2; 9 bases align to TRBD1. With 6 bases clipped from V and 3 bases from J, the junction kept 5 bases outside the gene matches. The CDR3 has 15 residues. Germline lookup yields CDR1 MNHEY and CDR2 SVGAGI. CDR3 sequence (DNA): TGTGCCAGCAGCTACGACAGGGGGGACACCGGGGAGCTGTTTTTT. Its translation is CASSYDRGDTGELFF.

The chain couples TRBV4-1 to TRBJ2-3; 10 bases agree with TRBD2. Germline V gene sequence: CDR1 MGHRA, CDR2 YSYEKL. This CDR3 spans 16 amino acids. The junction had 4 bases not matched to a gene; V was cut back by 0 bases and J by 4 bases. CDR3 sequence reads: CASSQDSLAGADTQYF. CDR3 DNA sequence: TGCGCCAGCAGCCAAGATAGTCTAGCGGGAGCAGATACGCAGTATTTT.

This clonotype was counted between two and nine times. V usage is TRBV7-3 and J usage is TRBJ2-1; possibly TRBD2 for D (6 bases). Germline-derived CDR1 and CDR2 are SGHTA and FQGTGA. Trimming cost V 4 bases and J 8 bases, with 18 bases left between them. This CDR3 has 15 amino acids. As DNA, the CDR3 is TGTGCCAGCAGCTCTTGGGCAGCGGGTTACGATGAGCAGTTCTTC. Translating it yields CASSSWAAGYDEQFF.

Remarks on this clonotype: A read error may produce the germline difference seen at one junction end. The V call is TRBV24-1, the J call TRBJ2-5; no clear D. From germline, CDR1 is KGHDR and CDR2 SFDVKD. The CDR3 has 11 amino acids. The CDR3 DNA follows: TGTGCCCCCAGTGATTTCGTGACCCAGTACTTC. The encoded protein is CAPSDFVTQYF.

This clonotype has ten or more counts. V and J are TRBV30 and TRBJ2-1; D may be TRBD1 (5 bases). The V end was cut by 4 bases, the J end by 2 bases, with 9 bases between. Germline V gene data show CDR1 as GTSNPN and CDR2 as SVGIG (reference sequence). The CDR3 consists of 13 residues. The CDR3 coding sequence is TGTGCCTGGAAAAGGGGCCCCTACAATGAGCAGTTCTTC. It yields the protein CAWKRGPYNEQFF.

This clonotype has ten or more counts. The CDR3: CASSSNQGWSSYNEQFF. The CDR3 DNA reads as TGTGCCAGCAGTTCAAACCAGGGTTGGAGCTCCTACAATGAGCAGTTCTTC. This sequence joins TRBV28 and TRBJ2-1; D is possibly TRBD1 (5 bases). The ends were cut back, 4 bases at V and 0 bases at J, with 16 bases in the middle. The germline CDR1 and CDR2 sequences are MDHEN and SYDVKM. The CDR3 runs 17 residues.

V usage is TRBV20-1 and J usage is TRBJ2-7; the match to TRBD2 covers 8 bases. The CDR3 consists of 12 residues. Unmatched junction bases numbered 9, after V lost 8 bases and J lost 6 bases. Germline V gives CDR1 DFQATT, CDR2 SNEGSKA (reference sequence). The CDR3, as DNA: TGCAGTCTCGGGACTAGGGGCTTCGAGCAGTACTTC. Its translation: CSLGTRGFEQYF.